The entry that follows covers one T cell receptor (beta chain) sequence. Its antigen is undetermined. This sample stems from a study of OX40 agonist ivuxolimab in advanced cancers. About the research overall: All patients had ivuxolimab intravenously every 2 weeks at 0.01 to 10 mg/kg. Overall study results and limits: At 0.1 to 3.0 mg/kg and by week 6, CD4+ and CD8+ T cells in the blood had expanded clonally. What antigens the expanded peripheral T cells recognized was never established.

Assay: immunoSEQ multiplex PCR; the TCRdb copy retains only in-frame clones and omits some. The data contain 45,000 to 55,000 clones, about 86% of them singletons. The sample consisted of CD4+ or CD8+ T cells sorted from blood, taken in a trial of the OX40 agonist ivuxolimab. This clonotype was sampled from an adult with an advanced solid tumor such as melanoma, head and neck, liver or kidney cancer.

The CDR3 here is CSARGGYEQYF. CDR3 DNA sequence: TGCAGTGCTAGAGGGGGGTACGAGCAGTACTTC. This rearrangement joins TRBV20-1 to TRBJ2-7; tentatively, D is TRBD1 or TRBD2 (5 bases each). V lost 1 base, J lost 4 bases, and 5 bases lay in between. This CDR3 spans 11 amino acids. Germline assignment: CDR1 DFQATT and CDR2 SNEGSKA (reference sequence).